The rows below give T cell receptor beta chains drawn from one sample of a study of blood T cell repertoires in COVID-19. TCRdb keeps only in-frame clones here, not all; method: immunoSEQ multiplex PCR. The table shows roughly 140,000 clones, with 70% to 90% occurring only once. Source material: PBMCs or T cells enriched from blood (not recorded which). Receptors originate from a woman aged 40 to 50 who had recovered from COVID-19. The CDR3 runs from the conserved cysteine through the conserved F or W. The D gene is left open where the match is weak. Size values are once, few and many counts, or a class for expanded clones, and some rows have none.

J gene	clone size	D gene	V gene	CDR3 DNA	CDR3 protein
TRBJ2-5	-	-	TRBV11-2	TGTGCCAGCAGCTTGTGGGGGGGCCTACAAGAGACCCAGTACTTC	CASSLWGGLQETQYF
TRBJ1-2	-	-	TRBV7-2	TGTGCCAGCAGCTTGGTCGGCGGGTCAAACTATGGCTACACCTTC	CASSLVGGSNYGYTF
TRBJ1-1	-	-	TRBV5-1	TGCGCCAGCGGGGGCAGAGGCGCTGAAGCTTTCTTT	CASGGRGAEAFF
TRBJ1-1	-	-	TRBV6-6	TGTGCCAGCAGCCCTTTTAAAAGCATGAACACTGAAGCTTTCTTT	CASSPFKSMNTEAFF
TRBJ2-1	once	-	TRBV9	TGTGCCAGCAGCGTAGGTGGGAGAGCCTACAATGAGCAGTTCTTC	CASSVGGRAYNEQFF
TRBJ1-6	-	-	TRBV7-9	TGTGCCAGCAGTTCCCAGGGCGTTAATTCACCCCTCCACTTT	CASSSQGVNSPLHF
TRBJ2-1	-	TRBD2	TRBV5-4	TGTGCCAGCCGTGGGGGGGAGGAAGACAATGAGCAGTTCTTC	CASRGGEEDNEQFF
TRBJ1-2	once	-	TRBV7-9	TGTGCCAGCAGCCCCCAGACCCTCGGAGGTGGCTACACCTTC	CASSPQTLGGGYTF
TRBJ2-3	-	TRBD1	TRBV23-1	TGCGCCACCGAATTTACTAAGGGGGCAACCTGCACAGATACGCAGTATTTT	CATEFTKGATCTDTQYF
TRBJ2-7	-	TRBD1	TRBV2	TGTGCCAGCAGACCGACAGGGGAGCAGTACTTC	CASRPTGEQYF
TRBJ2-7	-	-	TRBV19	TGTGCCAGTAGCCCCGCTGGGCGAAACTCCTACGAGCAGTACTTC	CASSPAGRNSYEQYF
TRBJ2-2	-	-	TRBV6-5	TGTGCCAGCACGAGGGTCTCCGCCGGGGAGCTGTTTTTT	CASTRVSAGELFF
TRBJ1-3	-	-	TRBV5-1	TGCGCCAGCAGCTTGGCCGGGGGAAACACCATATATTTT	CASSLAGGNTIYF
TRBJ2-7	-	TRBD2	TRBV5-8	TGTGCCAGCAGCCCCACACCCCGGGGGGAAAAGCTAAACGAGCAGTACTTC	CASSPTPRGEKLNEQYF
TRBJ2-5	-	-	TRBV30	TGTGCCTGGAGTCCTGGAGTTGGCGGAATAGCCCAAGAGACCCAGTACTTC	CAWSPGVGGIAQETQYF
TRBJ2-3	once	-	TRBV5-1	TGCGCCAGCAGCTCGCTACTCACAGATACGCAGTATTTT	CASSSLLTDTQYF
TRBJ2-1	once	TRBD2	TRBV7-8	TGTGCCAGCAGCTCGGGACTAGCGGGCGCTAATGAGCAGTTCTTC	CASSSGLAGANEQFF
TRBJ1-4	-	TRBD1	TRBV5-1	TGCGCCAGCAGCTTGGGACAGGGGGACGTTGAAAAACTGTTTTTT	CASSLGQGDVEKLFF
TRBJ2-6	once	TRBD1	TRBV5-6	TGTGCCAGCAGTCCGGGACAGGGCTTCTCTGGGGCCAACGTCCTGACTTTC	CASSPGQGFSGANVLTF
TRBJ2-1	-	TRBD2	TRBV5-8	TGTGCCAGCAGCAGGCGGGGGGAAAATGAGCAGTTCTTC	CASSRRGENEQFF
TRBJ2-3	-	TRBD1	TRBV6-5	TGTGCCAGCAGTTCCCAGGGGGACAATACGCAGTATTTT	CASSSQGDNTQYF
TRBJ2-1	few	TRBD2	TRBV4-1	TGCGCCAGCAGCCCACGTCTAGCGGGTTACTACAATGAGCAGTTCTTC	CASSPRLAGYYNEQFF
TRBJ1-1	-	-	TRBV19	TGTGCCAGTAGTATTCGGGACATACTAAACACTGAAGCTTTCTTT	CASSIRDILNTEAFF
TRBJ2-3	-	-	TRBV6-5	TGTGCCAGCAGTTACAGCGGAACAAGCACAGATACGCAGTATTTT	CASSYSGTSTDTQYF
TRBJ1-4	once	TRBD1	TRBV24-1	TGTGCCACCAGTGATTGGGACAGGGGTACTAATGAAAAACTGTTTTTT	CATSDWDRGTNEKLFF
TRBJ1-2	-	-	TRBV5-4	TGTGCCAGCAGCTTTATAGGAGGGTATGGCTACACCTTC	CASSFIGGYGYTF
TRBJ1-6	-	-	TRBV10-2	TGCGCCAGCCGAACGTCCGGGGGTGTCAAGAATTCACCCCTCCACTTT	CASRTSGGVKNSPLHF
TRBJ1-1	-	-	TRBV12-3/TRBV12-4	TGTGCCAGCACTACAGCCATGAACACTGAAGCTTTCTTT	CASTTAMNTEAFF
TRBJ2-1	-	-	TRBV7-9	TGTGCCAGCTCTCCTTTTAGAGCTGAGCAGTTCTTC	CASSPFRAEQFF
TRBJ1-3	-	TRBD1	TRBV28	TGTGCCAGCAGCCCTCCGGGACAGGGAATTCTGGCGGGGGGAAACACCATATATTTT	CASSPPGQGILAGGNTIYF
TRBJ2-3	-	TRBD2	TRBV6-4	TGTGCCAGCAGCGGGACTAGCGGGGGCGCAGATACGCAGTATTTT	CASSGTSGGADTQYF
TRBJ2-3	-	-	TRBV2	TGTGCCAGCCAACGGGGGAGCACAGATACGCAGTATTTT	CASQRGSTDTQYF
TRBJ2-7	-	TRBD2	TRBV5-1	TGCGCCAGCAGCTTGGGGGTAGGAGCGGGAGGTGGTGTCGACGAGCAGTACTTC	CASSLGVGAGGGVDEQYF
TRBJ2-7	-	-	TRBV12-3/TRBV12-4	TGTGCCAGCAGTTTACGTCGCGAGCAGTACTTC	CASSLRREQYF
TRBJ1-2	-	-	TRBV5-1	TGCGCCAGCAGCTTGGAACAAGGGGCTTTTTCGGGCTACACCTTC	CASSLEQGAFSGYTF